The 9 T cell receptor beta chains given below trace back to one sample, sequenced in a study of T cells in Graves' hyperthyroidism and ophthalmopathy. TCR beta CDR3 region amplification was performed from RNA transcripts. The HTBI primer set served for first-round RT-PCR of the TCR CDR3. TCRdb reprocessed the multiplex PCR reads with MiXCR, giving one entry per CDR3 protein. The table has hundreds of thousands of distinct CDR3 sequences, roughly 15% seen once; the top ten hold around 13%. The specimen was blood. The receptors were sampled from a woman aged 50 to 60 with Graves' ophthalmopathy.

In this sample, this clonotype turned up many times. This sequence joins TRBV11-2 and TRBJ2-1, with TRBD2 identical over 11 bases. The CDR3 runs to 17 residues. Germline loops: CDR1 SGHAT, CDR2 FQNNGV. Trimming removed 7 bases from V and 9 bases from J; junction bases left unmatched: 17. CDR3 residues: CASILNWASGRKGEQFF. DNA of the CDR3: TGTGCCAGCATCCTAAACTGGGCTAGCGGGAGGAAGGGTGAGCAGTTCTTC.

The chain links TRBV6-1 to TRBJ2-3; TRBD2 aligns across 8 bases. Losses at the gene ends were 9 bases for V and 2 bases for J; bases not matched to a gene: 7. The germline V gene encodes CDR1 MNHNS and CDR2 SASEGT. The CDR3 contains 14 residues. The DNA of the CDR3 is TGTGCCAGTAAGAGCGGGAGCGACACAGATACGCAGTATTTT. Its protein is CASKSGSDTDTQYF.

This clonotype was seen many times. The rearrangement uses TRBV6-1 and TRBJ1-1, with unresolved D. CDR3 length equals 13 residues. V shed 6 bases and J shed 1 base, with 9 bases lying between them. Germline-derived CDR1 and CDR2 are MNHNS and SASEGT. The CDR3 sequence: CASRRATNTEAFF. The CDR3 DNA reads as TGTGCCAGCAGGAGGGCAACGAACACTGAAGCTTTCTTT.

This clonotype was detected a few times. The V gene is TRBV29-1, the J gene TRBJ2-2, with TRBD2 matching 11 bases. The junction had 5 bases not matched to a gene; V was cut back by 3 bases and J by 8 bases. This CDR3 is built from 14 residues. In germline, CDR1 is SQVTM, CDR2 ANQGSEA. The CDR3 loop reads CSVDSSGGFGELFF. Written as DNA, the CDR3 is TGCAGCGTTGATTCTAGCGGGGGGTTTGGGGAGCTGTTTTTT.

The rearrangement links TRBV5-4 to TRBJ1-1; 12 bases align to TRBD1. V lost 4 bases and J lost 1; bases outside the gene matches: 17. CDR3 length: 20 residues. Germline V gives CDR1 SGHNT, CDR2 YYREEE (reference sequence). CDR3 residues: CASSKMGQGALLDTNTEAFF. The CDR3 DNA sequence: TGTGCCAGCAGCAAGATGGGACAGGGGGCTCTTTTGGATACGAACACTGAAGCTTTCTTT.

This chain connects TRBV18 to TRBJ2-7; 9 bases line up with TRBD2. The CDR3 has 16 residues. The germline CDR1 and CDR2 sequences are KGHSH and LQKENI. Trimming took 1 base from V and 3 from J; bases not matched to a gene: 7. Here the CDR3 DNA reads TGTGCCAGCTCACCACTGAGGGGTAGCGGGAGCTACGAGCAGTACTTC. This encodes CASSPLRGSGSYEQYF. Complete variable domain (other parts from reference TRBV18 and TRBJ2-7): NAGVMQNPRHLVRRRGQEARLRCSPMKGHSHVYWYRQLPEEGLKFMVYLQKENIIDESGMPKERFSAEFPKEGPSILRIQQVVRGDSAAYFCASSPLRGSGSYEQYFGPGTRLTVT.

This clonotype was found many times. CDR3 in DNA: TGTGCCAGCAGCCCCGGACAGGGGTCGAACACTGAAGCTTTCTTT. This translates into CASSPGQGSNTEAFF. The gene calls are TRBV2 and TRBJ1-1, with 9 bases lining up with TRBD1. The V segment lost 6 bases and the J segment 1 base; nucleotides outside the gene matches: 6. The CDR3 runs 15 residues. CDR1 is SNHLY and CDR2 is FYNNEI in the germline V gene.

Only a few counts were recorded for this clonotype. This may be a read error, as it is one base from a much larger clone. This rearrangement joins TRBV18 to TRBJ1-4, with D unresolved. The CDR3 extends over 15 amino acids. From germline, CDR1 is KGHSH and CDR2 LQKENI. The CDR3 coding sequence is TGTGCCAGCTCACCGCAACATGGACCTAATGAAAAACTGGTTTTT. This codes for CASSPQHGPNEKLVF.

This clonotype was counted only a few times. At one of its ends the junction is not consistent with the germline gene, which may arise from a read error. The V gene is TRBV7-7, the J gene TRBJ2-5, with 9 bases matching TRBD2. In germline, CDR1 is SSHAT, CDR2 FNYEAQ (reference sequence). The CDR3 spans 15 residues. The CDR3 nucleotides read TGTGCTAGCAGCTTAAGCGGGAGGACTCAAGAGACCCAGTACTTC. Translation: CASSLSGRTQETQYF.